The 9 T cell receptor beta chains in this list originate from one sample, sequenced in a study of blood T cell repertoires in COVID-19. The method was immunoSEQ multiplex PCR; TCRdb's version includes in-frame clones alone and lacks a portion of them. Among almost 500,000 clones listed, around 85% were seen once. Sequenced sample: PBMCs or T cells enriched from blood (not recorded which). These receptors were collected from a woman aged 55-69 years who had recovered from COVID-19.

The chain employs TRBV6-1 and TRBJ1-1, with TRBD1 matching 11 bases. The trim removed 4 bases at V and 2 bases at J, leaving 9 bases unmatched. Germline V lookup: CDR1 MNHNS, CDR2 SASEGT. This CDR3 is built from 17 residues. CDR3 nucleotides: TGTGCCAGCAGTGTCCGGGACAGGGGGTTTTTTAACACTGAAGCTTTCTTT. It encodes CASSVRDRGFFNTEAFF.

The chain has TRBV18 and TRBJ1-5; D is unresolved. The CDR3 has 14 residues. Germline V gene data show CDR1 as KGHSH and CDR2 as LQKENI. Trimming cost V 2 bases and J 7 bases, with 12 bases left between them. This CDR3 is CASSPLERVQPQHF. The CDR3 nucleotides are TGTGCCAGCTCACCATTGGAGAGGGTCCAGCCCCAGCATTTT.

The genes are TRBV14 and TRBJ1-2; D ambiguous. The CDR3 sequence is 13 residues long. The germline V and J ends were trimmed by 3 bases and 8 bases, with 13 bases remaining between them. Germline V CDR1 and CDR2: SGHDN, FVKESK. CDR3 sequence reads: CASSQSRGQGYTF. In DNA, the CDR3 is TGTGCCAGCAGCCAGTCTAGAGGGCAAGGCTACACCTTC.

The chain has TRBV29-1 and TRBJ1-1; 10 bases are a match to TRBD1. From germline, CDR1 is SQVTM and CDR2 ANQGSEA. J lost 4 bases, V lost 3 bases, and 20 bases had no gene match. The CDR3 runs 19 residues. The CDR3 DNA sequence: TGCAGCGTTGAGGACGAACTGACAGGGGGCATCTCTGGGAGCACTGAAGCTTTCTTT. Translating it yields CSVEDELTGGISGSTEAFF.

DNA for the CDR3: TGCGCCAGCAGCTTGATGACTAGCGGGCGATACTCCTACGAGCAGTACGTC. Residues: CASSLMTSGRYSYEQYV. V is TRBV5-1 and J is TRBJ2-7; 10 bases line up with TRBD2. Looked up from germline, CDR1 is SGHRS and CDR2 is YFSETQ. CDR3 length equals 17 residues. Trimming cost V 1 base and J 0 bases; bases outside gene matches: 7.

The genes are TRBV7-2 and TRBJ1-5; D unresolved. Germline V CDR1 and CDR2: SGHTA, FQGNSA. The V gene lost 2 bases and the J gene lost 4 bases, with 6 bases spanning the gap. The CDR3 is 13 amino acids. This chain's CDR3 is CASSLSRNQPQHF. As DNA, the CDR3 is TGTGCCAGCAGCTTATCCAGGAATCAGCCCCAGCATTTT.

In this sample, this clone turned up many times. The DNA for the CDR3 is TGTGCCAGCAGCCAAGCTCTGGGGGGCTCTGGGGCCAACGTCCTGACTTTC. Translating gives CASSQALGGSGANVLTF. This chain uses TRBV3-1 (or the pseudogene TRBV3-2) with TRBJ2-6; maybe TRBD2 (6 bases). V lost 1 base to trimming and J lost 0 bases, with 10 bases between them. There are 17 residues in the CDR3. From germline, CDR1 is LGHDT and CDR2 YNNKEL (reference sequence).

The sample holds many counts of this clone. The CDR3: CASSDRGIGELFF. CDR3 DNA sequence: TGTGCCAGCAGTGATCGGGGTATTGGGGAGCTGTTTTTT. The chain links TRBV2 to TRBJ2-2; tentatively, D is TRBD2 (5 bases). Trimming removed 3 bases at V and 8 bases at J, with 10 bases between. CDR3 length: 13 amino acids. CDR1 and CDR2 from the germline V gene are SNHLY and FYNNEI.

The chain couples TRBV6-5 to TRBJ1-2; TRBD1 is a possible D gene (5 bases). Trimming cost V 6 bases and J 4 bases, with 15 bases left between them. This CDR3 region has 14 residues. CDR1 and CDR2 from the germline V gene are MNHEY and SVGAGI. For the CDR3, the DNA is TGTGCCAGCAGCCTAGGGAAGGGGATCTATGGCTACACCTTC. It encodes CASSLGKGIYGYTF.